The rows below give T cell receptor beta chains drawn from one sample of a study of PD-L1 blockade in urothelial cancer. Measured with immunoSEQ multiplex PCR; TCRdb has only the in-frame clones, and not every one. Of about 22,000 clones in the sample, nearly 90% are singletons; the top ten hold roughly a sixth. The sample was PBMCs, taken around atezolizumab (anti-PD-L1) treatment. These receptors originate from a woman aged 55-69 years with urothelial cancer. Both conserved end residues are part of each CDR3. D genes are given only for firm matches. Clone size is stated in some rows and not others, as once, few, many or a class when expanded.

D gene: TRBD2
J gene: TRBJ2-7
clone size: -
V gene: TRBV28
CDR3 DNA: TGTGCCAGCAGTCCGGGACTAGCGAGCTACGAGCAGTACTTC
CDR3 protein: CASSPGLASYEQYF

D gene: TRBD1
J gene: TRBJ1-1
clone size: -
V gene: TRBV19
CDR3 DNA: TGTGCCATAGGGGACAGAAGGAACACTGAAGCTTTCTTT
CDR3 protein: CAIGDRRNTEAFF

D gene: -
J gene: TRBJ1-1
clone size: once
V gene: TRBV5-6
CDR3 DNA: TGTGCCAGCAGCCGTCGGAGCGCCCGGAAGAACACTGAAGCTTTCTTT
CDR3 protein: CASSRRSARKNTEAFF

D gene: -
J gene: TRBJ2-3
clone size: -
V gene: TRBV11-2
CDR3 DNA: TGTGCCAGCAGCTTAGCGGGAAGCCGCACAGATACGCAGTATTTT
CDR3 protein: CASSLAGSRTDTQYF

D gene: -
J gene: TRBJ2-5
clone size: -
V gene: TRBV2
CDR3 DNA: TGTGCCAGCAACCGCCTCTGGGAGGCCCGAGAGACCCAGTACTTC
CDR3 protein: CASNRLWEARETQYF

D gene: -
J gene: TRBJ1-3
clone size: -
V gene: TRBV5-1
CDR3 DNA: TGCGCCAGCAGCTTGGAAATGGTCTCGGGGGGAAACACCATATATTTT
CDR3 protein: CASSLEMVSGGNTIYF

D gene: TRBD1
J gene: TRBJ1-1
clone size: -
V gene: TRBV10-3
CDR3 DNA: TGTGCCATCAGTGAGTCTCCGGGGGGACAGGGAGGCACTGAAGCTTTCTTT
CDR3 protein: CAISESPGGQGGTEAFF

D gene: TRBD2
J gene: TRBJ2-7
clone size: -
V gene: TRBV28
CDR3 DNA: TGTGCCAGCAGGGCACCGGGACTAGCGGTTTACGAGCAGTACTTC
CDR3 protein: CASRAPGLAVYEQYF

D gene: TRBD2
J gene: TRBJ2-3
clone size: once
V gene: TRBV7-6
CDR3 DNA: TGTGCCAGCTCGAAAAGCGGGAGGGATACAGATACGCAGTATTTT
CDR3 protein: CASSKSGRDTDTQYF

D gene: TRBD2
J gene: TRBJ2-1
clone size: -
V gene: TRBV11-1
CDR3 DNA: TGTGCCAGCACCCTGACGCCGGGGGGCTCCTACAATGAGCAGTTCTTC
CDR3 protein: CASTLTPGGSYNEQFF

D gene: TRBD1
J gene: TRBJ1-5
clone size: -
V gene: TRBV28
CDR3 DNA: TGTGCCAGCAGCTCTGGACAGGGGGGGTATCAGCCCCAGCATTTT
CDR3 protein: CASSSGQGGYQPQHF

D gene: -
J gene: TRBJ2-6
clone size: -
V gene: TRBV7-3
CDR3 DNA: TGTGCCAGCAGTATGTCCTCTGGGGCCAACGTCCTGACTTTC
CDR3 protein: CASSMSSGANVLTF

D gene: -
J gene: TRBJ1-1
clone size: -
V gene: TRBV5-1
CDR3 DNA: TGCGCCAGCAGCTCCGGACAGAGGGCCGAAGCTTTCTTT
CDR3 protein: CASSSGQRAEAFF

D gene: TRBD1
J gene: TRBJ1-2
clone size: -
V gene: TRBV28
CDR3 DNA: TGTGCCAGCAGAAGCCGGGACAGCGTAACCTATGGCTACACCTTC
CDR3 protein: CASRSRDSVTYGYTF

D gene: TRBD1
J gene: TRBJ2-7
clone size: once
V gene: TRBV6-4
CDR3 DNA: TGTGCCGAAAACAGACAGGGGGCCTGCGAGCAGTACTTC
CDR3 protein: CAENRQGACEQYF

D gene: -
J gene: TRBJ1-5
clone size: -
V gene: TRBV10-3
CDR3 DNA: TGTGCCATCAGGGCGGGGAGAGGCAATCAGCCCCAGCATTTT
CDR3 protein: CAIRAGRGNQPQHF

D gene: TRBD1
J gene: TRBJ2-5
clone size: -
V gene: TRBV2
CDR3 DNA: TGTGCCAGCAGTGAAGCCAGGGGGACAGGGGGCCTCCAAGAGACCCAGTACTTC
CDR3 protein: CASSEARGTGGLQETQYF

D gene: -
J gene: TRBJ2-7
clone size: -
V gene: TRBV1
CDR3 DNA: TGCACCAGCATATCGGGGACTCAGATCTACGAGCAGTACTTC
CDR3 protein: CTSISGTQIYEQYF

D gene: -
J gene: TRBJ2-7
clone size: -
V gene: TRBV7-2
CDR3 DNA: TGTGCCAGCAGCTTTAGCGGATACTACGAGCAGTACTTC
CDR3 protein: CASSFSGYYEQYF

D gene: -
J gene: TRBJ1-6
clone size: -
V gene: TRBV27
CDR3 DNA: TGTGCCAGCCGAAGCTACGGGGTCTATAATTCACCCCTCCACTTT
CDR3 protein: CASRSYGVYNSPLHF

D gene: TRBD1
J gene: TRBJ1-2
clone size: -
V gene: TRBV27
CDR3 DNA: TGTGCCAGCAGTCATCCGGGACAGATCAATAATGGCTACACCTTC
CDR3 protein: CASSHPGQINNGYTF

D gene: TRBD1
J gene: TRBJ2-7
clone size: -
V gene: TRBV28
CDR3 DNA: TGTGCCAGCAGGGGGACAGCGCCCTACGAGCAGTACTTC
CDR3 protein: CASRGTAPYEQYF

D gene: -
J gene: TRBJ1-1
clone size: few
V gene: TRBV4-1
CDR3 DNA: TGCGCCAGCAGCCAAGCCAGCGTTATGAACACTGAAGCTTTCTTT
CDR3 protein: CASSQASVMNTEAFF

D gene: TRBD2
J gene: TRBJ2-7
clone size: once
V gene: TRBV6-1
CDR3 DNA: TGTGCCAGCAGTGAAGTGGGGAGGGTCGTCTACGTGCAGTACTTC
CDR3 protein: CASSEVGRVVYVQYF

D gene: TRBD2
J gene: TRBJ2-7
clone size: -
V gene: TRBV28
CDR3 DNA: TGTGCCAGCAGAACACTAGCGGGAGGGGGGAGCTCCTACGAGCAGTACTTC
CDR3 protein: CASRTLAGGGSSYEQYF

D gene: -
J gene: TRBJ2-6
clone size: -
V gene: TRBV5-1
CDR3 DNA: -
CDR3 protein: CASSRVGTGIDSGANVPTF

D gene: TRBD2
J gene: TRBJ2-2
clone size: once
V gene: TRBV7-2
CDR3 DNA: TGTGCCAGCAGCCGCGGTAGAAGCGGGAGGGGCCCCGGGGAGCTGTTTTTT
CDR3 protein: CASSRGRSGRGPGELFF